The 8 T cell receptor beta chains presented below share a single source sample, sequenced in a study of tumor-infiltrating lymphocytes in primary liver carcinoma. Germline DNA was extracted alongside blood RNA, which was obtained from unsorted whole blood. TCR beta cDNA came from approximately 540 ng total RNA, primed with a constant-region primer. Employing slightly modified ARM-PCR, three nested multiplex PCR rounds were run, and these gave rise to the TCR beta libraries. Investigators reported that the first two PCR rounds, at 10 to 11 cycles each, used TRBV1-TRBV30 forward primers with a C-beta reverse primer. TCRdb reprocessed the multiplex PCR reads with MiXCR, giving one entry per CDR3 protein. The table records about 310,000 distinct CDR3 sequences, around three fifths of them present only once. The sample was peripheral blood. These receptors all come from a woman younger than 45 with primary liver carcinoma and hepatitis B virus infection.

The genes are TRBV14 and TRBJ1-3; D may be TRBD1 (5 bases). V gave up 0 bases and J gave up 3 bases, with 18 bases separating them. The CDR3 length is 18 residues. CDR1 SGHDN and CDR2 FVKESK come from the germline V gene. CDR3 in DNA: TGTGCCAGCAGCCAAGAGATATGGGACGGCCGTAGTGGAAACACCATATATTTT. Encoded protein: CASSQEIWDGRSGNTIYF.

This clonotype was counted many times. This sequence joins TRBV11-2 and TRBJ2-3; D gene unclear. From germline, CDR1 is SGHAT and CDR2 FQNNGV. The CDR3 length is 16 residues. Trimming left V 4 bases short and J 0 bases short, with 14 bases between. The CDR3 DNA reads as TGTGCCAGCAGCTGGCTTGCGGCGATTAGCACAGATACGCAGTATTTT. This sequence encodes CASSWLAAISTDTQYF.

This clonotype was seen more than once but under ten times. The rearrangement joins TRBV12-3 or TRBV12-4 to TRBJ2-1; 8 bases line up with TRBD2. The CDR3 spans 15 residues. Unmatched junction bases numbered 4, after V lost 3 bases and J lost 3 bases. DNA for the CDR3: TGTGCCAGCAGTTTCAAGCGGGGGCACTACAATGAGCAGTTCTTC. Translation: CASSFKRGHYNEQFF.

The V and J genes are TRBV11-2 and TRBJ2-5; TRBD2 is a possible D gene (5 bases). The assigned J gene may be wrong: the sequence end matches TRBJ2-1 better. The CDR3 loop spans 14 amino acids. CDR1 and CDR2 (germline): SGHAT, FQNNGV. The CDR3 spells CASSLLADQETQFF. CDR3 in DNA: TGTGCCAGCAGCTTACTAGCAGACCAAGAGACTCAGTTCTTC.

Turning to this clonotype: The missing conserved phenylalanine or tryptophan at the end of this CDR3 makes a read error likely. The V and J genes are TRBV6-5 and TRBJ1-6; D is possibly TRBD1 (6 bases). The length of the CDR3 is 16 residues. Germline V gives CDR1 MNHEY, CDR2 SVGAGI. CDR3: CTSSYSLTGVHSPLHL. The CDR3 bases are TGTACCAGCAGTTACTCCCTGACAGGAGTTCATTCACCCCTCCACCTT.

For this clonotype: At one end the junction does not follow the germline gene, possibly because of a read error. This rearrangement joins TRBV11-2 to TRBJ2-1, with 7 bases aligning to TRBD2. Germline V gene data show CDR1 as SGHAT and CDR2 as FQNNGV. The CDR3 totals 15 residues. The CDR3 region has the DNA TGTGCCATCAGCACTAGGGGACTACCTGGCTATGAGCAGTTCTTC. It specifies CAISTRGLPGYEQFF.

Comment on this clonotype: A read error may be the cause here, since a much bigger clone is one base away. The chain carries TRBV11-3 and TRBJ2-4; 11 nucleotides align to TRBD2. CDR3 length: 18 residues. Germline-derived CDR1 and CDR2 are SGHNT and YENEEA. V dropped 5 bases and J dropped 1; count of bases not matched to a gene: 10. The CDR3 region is CASSPLAGVIGAKNIQYF. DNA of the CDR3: TGTGCCAGCAGCCCACTAGCGGGAGTTATCGGGGCCAAAAACATTCAGTACTTC.

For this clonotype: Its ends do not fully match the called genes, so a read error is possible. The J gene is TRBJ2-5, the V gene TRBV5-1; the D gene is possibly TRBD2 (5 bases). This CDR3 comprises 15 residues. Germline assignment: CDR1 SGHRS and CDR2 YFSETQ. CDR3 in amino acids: CASSERPAYQETRYF. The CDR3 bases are TGCGCCAGTAGCGAGCGGCCAGCGTACCAAGAGACCCGGTACTTC.